These T cell receptor beta chains were read from a single sample in a study of identical twins. Each CDR3 protein is one row after TCRdb ran MiXCR on the 5' RACE reads. The profile shows about 570,000 distinct CDR3 sequences, 9.5% to 10% of them singletons. This same sample was also part of a study on yellow fever vaccine responses in identical twins.

The sample taken for sequencing was PBMCs. The receptors stem from a woman aged 18-29 years in good health. The CDR3 runs from the conserved cysteine through the conserved F or W. Each record gives: CDR3 DNA, CDR3 protein, V gene, clone size, D gene, J gene. A D gene is named only where the DNA matches it firmly. The size entry is marked missing in some rows and otherwise reads once, few, many or a size class.

DNA: TGTGCCAGCAGCTTAGCGCCTGGTGAGGGGTTCCCAACCTACGAGCAGTACTTC
CDR3: CASSLAPGEGFPTYEQYF
V: TRBV7-8
size: .
D: .
J: TRBJ2-7

DNA: TGTGCCAGCACTATAGGGGGCGGGAGGGGCGAGCAGTACTTC
CDR3: CASTIGGGRGEQYF
V: TRBV12-3/TRBV12-4
size: .
D: TRBD2
J: TRBJ2-7

DNA: TGCGCCAGCGGGACCCCCAGAGACCAGCCCCAGCATTTT
CDR3: CASGTPRDQPQHF
V: TRBV4-1
size: .
D: .
J: TRBJ1-5

DNA: TGTGCCAGCAGCTTATATCGGGGGAGCACAGATACGCAGTATTTT
CDR3: CASSLYRGSTDTQYF
V: TRBV7-9
size: .
D: .
J: TRBJ2-3

DNA: TGTGCCAGCAGTGAAGGGTCCCTTGTAGCTTTCTTT
CDR3: CASSEGSLVAFF
V: TRBV25-1
size: few
D: .
J: TRBJ1-1

DNA: TGTGCCAGCAGCTTTACGGGGGAGAGCTCTGGAAACACCATATATTTT
CDR3: CASSFTGESSGNTIYF
V: TRBV7-9
size: many
D: .
J: TRBJ1-3

DNA: TGTGCCAGCAGAGATACAGGGGGCCTTAACACCGGGGAGCTGTTTTTT
CDR3: CASRDTGGLNTGELFF
V: TRBV6-5
size: few
D: TRBD1
J: TRBJ2-2

DNA: TGTGCCAGCAGGAGGACAGCCGGAAACACCATATATTTT
CDR3: CASRRTAGNTIYF
V: TRBV6-1
size: .
D: .
J: TRBJ1-3

DNA: TGTGCCAGCAGTGTCCCGGCCGGGACAGGGGGCTACGAGCAGTACTTC
CDR3: CASSVPAGTGGYEQYF
V: TRBV2
size: .
D: TRBD1
J: TRBJ2-7

DNA: TGTGCCAGCAGCCAAGGGACGTATGAAAACATTCAGTACTTC
CDR3: CASSQGTYENIQYF
V: TRBV14
size: .
D: .
J: TRBJ2-4

DNA: TGTGCCAGCAGTTTACCAGGGATGAGTAGGATTGAGCAGTTCTTC
CDR3: CASSLPGMSRIEQFF
V: TRBV27
size: .
D: .
J: TRBJ2-1

DNA: TGTGCCACCAGCAGGGGAATCGGCTATGGCTACACCTTC
CDR3: CATSRGIGYGYTF
V: TRBV15
size: many
D: .
J: TRBJ1-2

DNA: TGCGCCAGCAGCTTGGTCGGTAGCGGGGGCAATGAGCAGTTCTTC
CDR3: CASSLVGSGGNEQFF
V: TRBV5-1
size: many
D: TRBD2
J: TRBJ2-1

DNA: TGTGCCAGCAGGGGGACTCCCTCCTCTGGGGCCAACGTCCTGACTTTC
CDR3: CASRGTPSSGANVLTF
V: TRBV28
size: .
D: .
J: TRBJ2-6

DNA: TGTGCCAGCAGTTTCAGGGGTGGCAATCAGCCCCAGCATTTT
CDR3: CASSFRGGNQPQHF
V: TRBV27
size: many
D: .
J: TRBJ1-5

DNA: TGTGCCAGCAGTTACTCGTGGGGGGCGGTGACCCAGTACTTC
CDR3: CASSYSWGAVTQYF
V: TRBV6-5
size: few
D: .
J: TRBJ2-5

DNA: TGTGCCAGCAGCGCAACCCCAGCCGGGTACTTGTATTTT
CDR3: CASSATPAGYLYF
V: TRBV3-1
size: few
D: .
J: TRBJ2-3

DNA: TGTGCCAGCATCAAGGGGGGGACCTCCTACGAGCAGTACTTC
CDR3: CASIKGGTSYEQYF
V: TRBV6-2/TRBV6-3
size: .
D: .
J: TRBJ2-7

DNA: TGTGCCAGCAGCCAAACCGGGTCCAGCCCCTACGAGCAGTACTTC
CDR3: CASSQTGSSPYEQYF
V: TRBV14
size: .
D: .
J: TRBJ2-7

DNA: TGTGCCTGTGCGTCGCAGGGGAACACTGAAGCTTTCTTT
CDR3: CACASQGNTEAFF
V: TRBV30
size: few
D: .
J: TRBJ1-1

DNA: TGTGCCAGCAGTCCCATTTCCGGCGCCTCCTACGAGCAGTACTTC
CDR3: CASSPISGASYEQYF
V: TRBV12-3/TRBV12-4
size: many
D: .
J: TRBJ2-7

DNA: TGCAGTGCTAGAGGGGATAGCGGGAGTTACGAGCAGTACTTC
CDR3: CSARGDSGSYEQYF
V: TRBV20-1
size: many
D: TRBD2
J: TRBJ2-7

DNA: TGTGCCAGCAGCGACGGGTTGTTAGGTCGATACAATGAGCAGTTCTTC
CDR3: CASSDGLLGRYNEQFF
V: TRBV7-9
size: many
D: .
J: TRBJ2-1